A single sample is the source of the 24 T cell receptor beta chains below, sequenced in a study of blood T cell repertoires in COVID-19 (dated by TCRdb to the early 2020s). Receptor amplification or capture employed the immunoSEQ multiplex PCR assay. TCRdb took this table from immuneACCESS and kept in-frame rearrangements with V and J called. Such tables lack part of the clones; where checked against another copy, unresolved V genes explain under half of the gap, and the rest is unexplained. For this sample the table gives hundreds of thousands of clones, of which around 84% were detected only once. Roughly 4.2% of the sample is taken by the ten largest. The specimen was peripheral blood. The source of these receptors is a man aged 50 to 60 with acute or convalescent COVID-19.

The chain couples TRBV2 to TRBJ1-6; the D gene is possibly TRBD1 (5 bases). CDR3 length: 14 amino acids. V was pared by 10 bases and J by 7 bases, with 17 bases between. CDR1 and CDR2 from the germline V gene are SNHLY and FYNNEI. This chain's CDR3 is CATPGGSANSPLHF. CDR3 DNA: TGTGCCACTCCTGGGGGGAGCGCCAATTCACCCCTCCACTTT.

About this clone: The sample holds other DNA sequences that translate to the same CDR3. The chain combines TRBV9 with TRBJ1-1, with 7 bases lining up with TRBD1. Trimming at V came to 2 bases and at J to 0 bases, leaving 1 base not matched to a gene. The CDR3 has 14 residues. Germline CDR1 and CDR2: SGDLS and YYNGEE. This CDR3 reads CASSVGQMNTEAFF. CDR3 nucleotide sequence: TGTGCCAGCAGCGTGGGACAGATGAACACTGAAGCTTTCTTT.

This clone was recorded only once. The rearrangement uses TRBV6-5 and TRBJ2-7, with TRBD2 identical over 8 bases. Unmatched junction bases numbered 10, after V lost 6 bases and J lost 3 bases. The CDR3 is 15 amino acids. Germline CDR1 reads MNHEY; CDR2 reads SVGAGI. The CDR3 nucleotides read TGTGCCAGCAGGGGCGGTGGAAGCGGGAGCTACGAGCAGTACTTC. Translated: CASRGGGSGSYEQYF.

This chain links TRBV14 with TRBJ2-2; D perhaps matches TRBD1 (6 bases). The CDR3 spans 20 residues. Germline loops: CDR1 SGHDN, CDR2 FVKESK. V was pared by 3 bases and J by 4 bases, with 27 bases between. The CDR3 DNA is TGTGCCAGCAGCCACTCCTTAGTGTACAGGGCGGAACCTAGCACCGGGGAGCTGTTTTTT. Its protein product is CASSHSLVYRAEPSTGELFF. Using reference TRBV14 and TRBJ2-2 for the parts outside the CDR3, the full variable domain is EAGVTQFPSHSVIEKGQTVTLRCDPISGHDNLYWYRRVMGKEIKFLLHFVKESKQDESGMPNNRFLAERTGGTYSTLKVQPAELEDSGVYFCASSHSLVYRAEPSTGELFFGEGSRLTVL.

The chain employs TRBV11-2 and TRBJ1-2; 7 nucleotides agree with TRBD1. There are 13 residues in the CDR3. The V gene's germline CDR1 is SGHAT and CDR2 FQNNGV. V lost 5 bases, J lost 3 bases, and 3 bases stayed unmatched. The CDR3 nucleotides read TGTGCCAGCAGCCCAGGGACAGACTATGGCTACACCTTC. Translation gives CASSPGTDYGYTF. Based on the CDR3 plus reference TRBV11-2 and TRBJ1-2, the full variable domain is EAGVAQSPRYKIIEKRQSVAFWCNPISGHATLYWYQQILGQGPKLLIQFQNNGVVDDSQLPKDRFSAERLKGVDSTLKIQPAKLEDSAVYLCASSPGTDYGYTFGSGTRLTVV.

This sequence joins TRBV30 and TRBJ1-2; a possible D gene is TRBD1 (6 bases). The CDR3 is 15 residues long. Germline CDR1 and CDR2: GTSNPN and SVGIG (reference sequence). The V end lost 2 bases, the J end lost 3 bases, and 16 bases lay between the germline ends. CDR3 residues: CAWSNWGRLDYGYTF. CDR3 DNA sequence: TGTGCCTGGAGTAATTGGGGGCGCTTGGACTATGGCTACACCTTC.

This clone was recorded only once. The V gene is TRBV6-1, the J gene TRBJ1-2, with TRBD1 matching 7 bases. V gave up 3 bases and J gave up 5 bases; unmatched junction bases: 15. The CDR3 loop spans 17 amino acids. CDR1 and CDR2 (germline): MNHNS, SASEGT. The CDR3 is CASSESRTGTLGYGYTF. The DNA of the CDR3 is TGTGCCAGCAGTGAGAGTAGGACAGGCACTCTAGGGTATGGCTACACCTTC.

V and J are TRBV27 and TRBJ1-5; D gene unclear. CDR1 and CDR2 from the germline V gene are MNHEY and SMNVEV (reference sequence). The CDR3 contains 14 residues. Trimming left V 5 bases short and J 0 bases short, with 8 bases between. This CDR3 reads CASSIPNSNQPQHF. CDR3 sequence (DNA): TGTGCCAGCAGTATCCCAAATAGCAATCAGCCCCAGCATTTT.

V and J are TRBV29-1 and TRBJ2-3; D might be TRBD1 (6 bases). The CDR3 consists of 15 residues. V lost 3 bases and J 4 bases, leaving 17 bases between the germline ends. Germline CDR1 and CDR2: SQVTM and ANQGSEA. This chain's CDR3 is CSVEGVGAGSDTQYF. The DNA of the CDR3 is TGCAGCGTTGAGGGGGTGGGGGCAGGCTCAGATACGCAGTATTTT.

The chain is built from TRBV5-1 and TRBJ2-2, with 7 bases matching TRBD1. Unmatched junction bases numbered 5, after V lost 4 bases and J lost 2 bases. CDR3 size: 15 residues. Per germline, CDR1 SGHRS and CDR2 YFSETQ. CDR3 protein: CASSIDRANTGELFF. The CDR3 region has the DNA TGCGCCAGCAGCATCGACAGGGCCAACACCGGGGAGCTGTTTTTT. Complete variable domain (other parts from reference TRBV5-1 and TRBJ2-2): KAGVTQTPRYLIKTRGQQVTLSCSPISGHRSVSWYQQTPGQGLQFLFEYFSETQRNKGNFPGRFSGRQFSNSRSEMNVSTLELGDSALYLCASSIDRANTGELFFGEGSRLTVL.

Only a few counts were recorded for this clone. V is TRBV27 and J is TRBJ2-1; 11 nucleotides agree with TRBD2. V shed 5 bases and J 9 bases; nucleotides not matched to a gene: 9. CDR1 is MNHEY, CDR2 SMNVEV, per germline (reference sequence). This CDR3 spans 15 amino acids. This chain's CDR3 is CASSEYSGGAVEQFF. The CDR3 nucleotides are TGTGCCAGCAGTGAATATAGCGGGGGGGCCGTTGAGCAGTTCTTC.

This clone was counted ten times or more. V is TRBV30 and J is TRBJ1-5, with D unresolved. The CDR3 loop spans 13 amino acids. Germline V gene sequence: CDR1 GTSNPN, CDR2 SVGIG (reference sequence). Trimming removed 4 bases from V and 0 bases from J, with 7 bases in between. DNA of the CDR3: TGTGCCTGGAACCAGAATAGCAATCAGCCCCAGCATTTT. This encodes CAWNQNSNQPQHF.

The chain links TRBV7-3 to TRBJ2-1, with D possibly being TRBD2 (5 bases). This CDR3 region has 15 residues. With 2 bases removed from V and 0 bases from J, the gap between germline ends came to 8 bases. Germline loops: CDR1 SGHTA, CDR2 FQGTGA. DNA of the CDR3: TGTGCCAGCAGCTTACCGGGGAGCTCCTACAATGAGCAGTTCTTC. Encoded protein: CASSLPGSSYNEQFF.

This chain links TRBV5-1 with TRBJ1-4, with D tentatively TRBD1 (6 bases). The length of the CDR3 is 14 residues. Germline lookup yields CDR1 SGHRS and CDR2 YFSETQ. V lost 4 bases and J lost 2, with 9 bases in between. In nucleotides, the CDR3 is TGCGCCAGCAGCCAGGACAGCACTAATGAAAAACTGTTTTTT. Translating it yields CASSQDSTNEKLFF.

The chain recombines TRBV27 with TRBJ2-7, with 8 bases fitting TRBD2. J was trimmed by 5 bases and V by 5 bases; bases with no gene match: 8. This CDR3 is built from 14 residues. Germline lookup yields CDR1 MNHEY and CDR2 SMNVEV (reference sequence). The CDR3 here is CASSPSGWRDEQYF. CDR3 DNA: TGTGCCAGCAGTCCTAGCGGGTGGCGGGACGAGCAGTACTTC.

This clone appeared a single time. This sequence joins TRBV12-5 and TRBJ2-2; 7 nucleotides line up with TRBD1. The CDR3 length is 15 residues. V gave up 6 bases and J gave up 7 bases; unmatched junction bases: 11. Germline CDR1 is LGHNT and CDR2 is FRNRAP. The CDR3 DNA is TGTGCTAGTGGCTCCGTGACAGGGAGTGGCGGGGAGCTGTTTTTT. Amino acids: CASGSVTGSGGELFF.

This clone appeared a few times. The chain recombines TRBV2 with TRBJ1-5; maybe TRBD1 (6 bases). The CDR3 spans 15 residues. Trimming shortened V by 5 bases and J by 0 bases, and 11 bases separated the two germline ends. Looked up from germline, CDR1 is SNHLY and CDR2 is FYNNEI. CDR3 protein: CASSPQGISNQPQHF. CDR3 DNA sequence: TGTGCCAGCAGTCCTCAGGGGATTAGCAATCAGCCCCAGCATTTT.

The J gene is TRBJ2-1, the V gene TRBV18; TRBD1 is a possible D gene (6 bases). Germline lookup yields CDR1 KGHSH and CDR2 LQKENI. Trimming took off 3 bases at V and 4 bases at J, with 7 bases between the two ends. The CDR3 sequence is 13 residues long. In DNA, the CDR3 is TGTGCCAGCTCACCCCAGGGGTACAATGAGCAGTTCTTC. Its translation is CASSPQGYNEQFF.

The rearrangement joins TRBV5-4 to TRBJ1-5; the match to TRBD1 covers 9 bases. J was trimmed by 0 bases and V by 4 bases; bases with no gene match: 2. There are 15 residues in the CDR3. Germline V CDR1 and CDR2: SGHNT, YYREEE (reference sequence). This CDR3 is CASSTDRGSNQPQHF. The CDR3 DNA sequence: TGTGCCAGCAGCACGGACAGGGGTAGCAATCAGCCCCAGCATTTT.

This rearrangement joins TRBV5-1 to TRBJ2-5; no clear D gene. V was shortened by 0 bases and J by 4 bases, with 10 bases between the two germline ends. The CDR3 has 14 residues. Germline assignment: CDR1 SGHRS and CDR2 YFSETQ. The CDR3 loop is CASSLGKKLETQYF. The CDR3, as DNA: TGCGCCAGCAGCTTGGGCAAGAAACTAGAGACCCAGTACTTC.

This clone was observed once. The chain has TRBV6-1 and TRBJ1-1; D perhaps matches TRBD1 (5 bases). Looked up from germline, CDR1 is MNHNS and CDR2 is SASEGT. V was cut by 3 bases and J by 0 bases, with 5 bases left in between. The CDR3 totals 13 residues. CDR3 protein: CASSEGLNTEAFF. CDR3 bases: TGTGCCAGCAGTGAGGGGCTGAACACTGAAGCTTTCTTT.

The gene calls are TRBV30 and TRBJ1-5; 10 positions agree with TRBD1. Germline CDR1 GTSNPN, CDR2 SVGIG (reference sequence). The length of the CDR3 is 15 residues. Germline trimming cut 7 bases from V and 0 bases from J; bases unmatched to any gene: 6. The CDR3: CASGTGAFSNQPQHF. CDR3 in DNA: TGTGCCTCAGGGACAGGGGCCTTTAGCAATCAGCCCCAGCATTTT.

This clone was detected only once. The J gene is TRBJ1-2, the V gene TRBV2, with D perhaps matching TRBD1 (6 bases). The CDR3 is made up of 15 amino acids. Trimming removed 2 bases from V and 5 bases from J, with 15 bases in between. CDR1 is SNHLY and CDR2 is FYNNEI in the germline V gene. The chain's CDR3 is CASSEYPGAEYGYTF. For the CDR3, the DNA is TGTGCCAGCAGTGAATACCCAGGGGCGGAGTATGGCTACACCTTC.

The genes are TRBV7-2 and TRBJ1-3; no clear D. V lost 5 bases and J 1 base, leaving 9 bases between the germline ends. This CDR3 contains 14 residues. Germline V gene data show CDR1 as SGHTA and CDR2 as FQGNSA. DNA for the CDR3: TGTGCCAGCAGCCGCTCCAGGTCTGGAAACACCATATATTTT. Protein: CASSRSRSGNTIYF.